A selection of T cell receptor beta chains follows, all from one sample in a study of T cell repertoires in cytomegalovirus infection. TCRdb analysed the reads with MiXCR anew, one entry per CDR3 protein. This sample has just under 550,000 distinct CDR3 sequences, with about a quarter found just once. Sequencing was done on a sample of PBMCs. The receptor set was obtained from a human donor in good health (CMV status not recorded). Some clones in this sample may be carry-over from other donors' samples. CDR3s leave out the opening cysteine and the closing phenylalanine or tryptophan. A D gene is named only where the DNA matches it firmly. Part of the rows lack a size; the others show once, few, many or a class for expanded clones.

V,length,size,D,CDR3
TRBV7-2,14,many,NA,ASSLARGTVSDTQY
TRBV15,18,few,TRBD2,ATSRHPPSGINSGANVLT
TRBV10-2,14,NA,TRBD2,ASSAASGRVVETQY
TRBV4-1,10,few,NA,ASSLSHDTQY
TRBV10-3,12,once,TRBD2,AIRPAGGRDTQY
TRBV6-5,9,NA,TRBD2,ASGGVETQY
TRBV11-2,11,many,NA,ASSQGSTDTQY
TRBV6-2/TRBV6-3,11,NA,NA,ASSPGLLAEQY
TRBV7-2,13,few,TRBD1,ASSDWDRGDYEQY
TRBV29-1,11,few,TRBD1,SATGTGDYEQY
TRBV7-2,10,many,NA,ASSPQGYGYT
TRBV12-3/TRBV12-4,10,few,TRBD1,ASRRGQETQY
TRBV4-3,13,NA,NA,ASSPTDKDNSPLH
TRBV11-2,13,NA,NA,ASSLTPGQYYGYN
TRBV24-1,15,NA,NA,ATSGDRLSSGANVLT
TRBV5-1,11,few,TRBD1,ASSRQGEQPQH
TRBV18,11,few,TRBD1,ASSPATGFEQF
TRBV6-8,14,NA,TRBD2,ASSSAGTSGYNEQF
TRBV6-2/TRBV6-3,11,NA,NA,ASHDGEVETQY
TRBV7-2,14,few,NA,ASSLSSRDGSGPLH
TRBV12-3/TRBV12-4,10,few,NA,ASTFGGNTIY
TRBV11-3,11,few,NA,ASSKRDRRTQY
TRBV7-8,14,many,TRBD2,ASISSSGIVPDTQY
TRBV7-2,14,many,TRBD2,ASSSGLAGGQETQY
TRBV9,14,NA,NA,ASTDHETVLNTEAF
TRBV20-1,14,NA,NA,SAILPGRVAKNIQY
TRBV6-2/TRBV6-3,12,NA,NA,ASRDRQVQETQY
TRBV27,14,NA,NA,ASSFWTTGMNTEAF
TRBV4-3,13,few,NA,ASSQSGTSNEKLF
TRBV14,12,NA,NA,ASSGTANSYEQY
TRBV29-1,15,few,TRBD1,SAIRDRLDFLPYEQY
TRBV5-4,12,NA,NA,ASSSRDKKETQY
TRBV7-2,13,NA,NA,ASSLALSGNQPQH
TRBV7-2,13,few,NA,ASSPAHGAGQPQH
TRBV12-3/TRBV12-4,13,NA,NA,ASRPYGRTSTEAF
TRBV30,13,few,TRBD1,AWSNTGTGGNTIY
TRBV4-1,16,NA,TRBD2,ASSRLWASGTYSYEQY
TRBV24-1,16,few,TRBD2,ATSDLRSGLADTGELF
TRBV7-2,11,many,NA,ASSLDRESIQY
TRBV19,13,NA,TRBD1,ASSGGQAVGDTQY
TRBV5-1,12,few,TRBD1,ASSLRTGDEKLF
TRBV7-3,13,many,TRBD2,ASSLLGLADNEQF
TRBV4-3,13,NA,TRBD1,ASSQGQGWTSEAF
TRBV28,13,few,TRBD1,ASSPDRDWNQPQH
TRBV4-3,12,NA,NA,ASSQGLGGETQY
TRBV7-8,14,many,NA,ASSLATSSGLNEQF
TRBV7-6,12,few,NA,ASSLEGNYNEQF
TRBV7-2,13,many,TRBD2,ASSRAGGGRKEQY
TRBV20-1,11,NA,NA,SARERAIGEQF
TRBV6-8,13,once,TRBD2,ASRPSGSWAGELF
TRBV11-2,12,many,TRBD1,ASRVTGGTGRQF